These 26 T cell receptor beta chains originate from one sample sequenced in a study of blood T cell repertoires in COVID-19. Generated by immunoSEQ multiplex PCR, the TCRdb table keeps only in-frame clones and is missing some. The sample lists 120,000 or so clones, about 70% seen once, with around 7.3% in the top ten. Input material: peripheral blood. Receptors originate from a woman aged 55-70 years with acute or convalescent COVID-19.

This chain joins TRBV6-5 and TRBJ2-7, with 13 bases that match TRBD2. The CDR3 has 14 residues. V trimming: 8 bases; J trimming: 4 bases; junction bases outside the gene matches: 5. CDR1 is MNHEY and CDR2 is SVGAGI in the germline V gene. The chain's CDR3 is CASARTSGGYEQYF. DNA of the CDR3: TGTGCCAGCGCCAGGACTAGCGGGGGTTACGAGCAGTACTTC.

The table lists this clone with a few counts. The chain recombines TRBV5-8 with TRBJ1-1, with 7 bases that match TRBD1. Unmatched junction bases numbered 3, after V lost 4 bases and J lost 0 bases. The germline V gene has CDR1 SGHTS and CDR2 YDEGEE. The CDR3 covers 14 residues. DNA for the CDR3: TGTGCCAGCAGCCGACAGGGAATGAACACTGAAGCTTTCTTT. Translation gives CASSRQGMNTEAFF.

V usage is TRBV19 and J usage is TRBJ2-4; no reliable D call. The V and J ends lost 3 bases and 0 bases respectively, with 24 bases between them. In germline, CDR1 is LNHDA, CDR2 SQIVND (reference sequence). The CDR3 has 20 residues. CDR3 in amino acids: CASSILSTYVSGIAKNIQYF. Written as DNA, the CDR3 is TGTGCCAGTAGTATCCTATCCACATACGTATCAGGAATAGCCAAAAACATTCAGTACTTC. Drawing the rest from reference TRBV19 and TRBJ2-4, the complete variable domain is DGGITQSPKYLFRKEGQNVTLSCEQNLNHDAMYWYRQDPGQGLRLIYYSQIVNDFQKGDIAEGYSVSREKKESFPLTVTSAQKNPTAFYLCASSILSTYVSGIAKNIQYFGAGTRLSVL.

This clone appeared a few times. This chain joins TRBV6-5 and TRBJ1-5, with 8 nucleotides matching TRBD1. This CDR3 comprises 14 residues. CDR1 is MNHEY, CDR2 SVGAGI, per germline. With 7 bases clipped from V and 3 bases from J, the junction kept 5 bases outside the gene matches. The CDR3 reads CASIPDRVNQPQHF. CDR3 bases: TGTGCCAGCATTCCGGACAGGGTCAATCAGCCCCAGCATTTT.

The chain couples TRBV27 to TRBJ2-3, with D possibly TRBD2 on 6 matching bases. This CDR3 has 15 residues. Germline assignment: CDR1 MNHEY and CDR2 SMNVEV (reference sequence). Trimming left V 2 bases short and J 3 bases short, with 12 bases between. CDR3 residues: CASSLGGYVTDTQYF. The DNA for the CDR3 is TGTGCCAGCAGTTTAGGGGGGTACGTGACAGATACGCAGTATTTT.

The chain combines TRBV10-3 with TRBJ2-3; 9 nucleotides align to TRBD1. CDR1 and CDR2 from the germline V gene are ENHRY and SYGVKD. This CDR3 contains 17 residues. The V segment lost 2 bases and the J segment 1 base; nucleotides outside the gene matches: 7. The CDR3 sequence is CAISESGQGTGTDTQYF. In DNA, the CDR3 is TGTGCCATCAGTGAGAGTGGACAGGGGACTGGCACAGATACGCAGTATTTT.

The chain recombines TRBV11-2 with TRBJ1-2, with TRBD1 identical over 7 bases. The CDR3 extends over 14 amino acids. The germline V gene has CDR1 SGHAT and CDR2 FQNNGV. With V trimmed by 5 bases and J by 4 bases, 7 bases remained unmatched. The CDR3 DNA reads TGTGCCAGCAGCGTCTCCCGGGACAGCTATGGCTACACCTTC. The encoded protein is CASSVSRDSYGYTF.

V gene TRBV18 combines with J gene TRBJ2-5; D is unclear. V lost 2 bases, J lost 1 base, and 5 bases lay in between. The germline V gene has CDR1 KGHSH and CDR2 LQKENI. The CDR3 sequence is 13 residues long. The CDR3 protein is CASSPVIQETQYF. Here the CDR3 DNA reads TGTGCCAGCTCACCAGTCATCCAAGAGACCCAGTACTTC.

This clone was observed many times. The chain uses TRBV20-1 and TRBJ1-1; 8 bases fit TRBD1. J was trimmed by 7 bases and V by 5 bases; bases with no gene match: 3. Germline CDR1 DFQATT, CDR2 SNEGSKA (reference sequence). CDR3 length: 11 amino acids. The CDR3 region has the DNA TGCAGTGCTGGACAGGGTAGTGAAGCTTTCTTT. This codes for CSAGQGSEAFF.

The V and J genes are TRBV28 and TRBJ1-2; TRBD1 matches 9 bases. The junction had 11 bases not matched to a gene; V was cut back by 4 bases and J by 8 bases. This CDR3 is 15 amino acids long. CDR1 is MDHEN, CDR2 SYDVKM, per germline. The CDR3 is CASSYRGQGFGGYTF. The CDR3 DNA reads TGTGCCAGCAGTTACAGAGGACAGGGGTTTGGAGGCTACACCTTC.

This chain uses TRBV27 with TRBJ2-7; possible D gene TRBD1, 6 bases. Germline lookup yields CDR1 MNHEY and CDR2 SMNVEV (reference sequence). This CDR3 is 11 amino acids long. The V and J ends lost 2 bases and 7 bases respectively, with 6 bases between them. The CDR3 nucleotides are TGTGCCAGCAGTTTAAGGGGGGAGCAGTACTTC. The encoded protein is CASSLRGEQYF.

J is TRBJ1-5 and V is TRBV4-1; a weak D match, TRBD1 (5 bases). Germline values: CDR1 MGHRA, CDR2 YSYEKL. The CDR3 sequence is 16 residues long. With 0 bases removed from V and 12 bases from J, the gap between germline ends came to 21 bases. In DNA form, the CDR3 reads TGCGCCAGCAGCCAAGATTCTCGTTCTTACCGGGGGAGCCAGCATTTT. As protein: CASSQDSRSYRGSQHF.

The chain employs TRBV6-2 or TRBV6-3 and TRBJ1-5; D is unclear. Per germline, CDR1 MNHEY and CDR2 SVGEGT. The ends were cut back, 2 bases at V and 2 bases at J, with 13 bases in the middle. CDR3 length: 16 amino acids. The CDR3: CASSYILGEGNQPQHF. The CDR3 DNA follows: TGTGCCAGCAGTTACATTCTGGGAGAGGGCAATCAGCCCCAGCATTTT.

This clone has only a few counts. The chain carries TRBV5-1 and TRBJ1-4, with 12 bases matching TRBD1. V shed 0 bases, J shed 1 base, and the junction held 7 bases outside the gene matches. The CDR3 length is 19 residues. CDR1 and CDR2 from the germline V gene are SGHRS and YFSETQ. CDR3 in amino acids: CASSLVPGQGAVTNEKLFF. The CDR3 DNA follows: TGCGCCAGCAGCTTGGTCCCGGGACAGGGGGCTGTAACTAATGAAAAACTGTTTTTT.

This chain links TRBV3-1 (or the pseudogene TRBV3-2) with TRBJ1-5; the match to TRBD1 covers 7 bases. The trim removed 6 bases at V and 5 bases at J, leaving 4 bases unmatched. Germline lookup yields CDR1 LGHDT and CDR2 YNNKEL (reference sequence). The CDR3 has 13 amino acids. The CDR3 region is CASSPDRDQPQHF. The CDR3, as DNA: TGTGCCAGCAGTCCTGACAGGGATCAGCCCCAGCATTTT.

This clone was seen only a few times. The J gene is TRBJ1-2, the V gene TRBV6-6; D uncertain. Trimming stripped 4 bases from V and 5 bases from J, with 14 bases between. Germline-derived CDR1 and CDR2 are MNHNY and SVGAGI (reference sequence). The CDR3 loop spans 14 amino acids. The CDR3 region has the DNA TGTGCCAGCAGTTCCCCGACCTCGAGGTATGGCTACACCTTC. Translated, it gives CASSSPTSRYGYTF.

This clone was seen a handful of times. The chain employs TRBV12-3 or TRBV12-4 and TRBJ2-7, with D perhaps TRBD2 (6 bases). V lost 3 bases, J lost 4 bases, and 10 bases lay in between. The CDR3 is 13 residues long. The DNA for the CDR3 is TGTGCCAGCAGTTTCCGGAGGGGATACGAGCAGTACTTC. Translating gives CASSFRRGYEQYF.

The V and J genes are TRBV10-3 and TRBJ1-2; no clear D. CDR1 is ENHRY, CDR2 SYGVKD, per germline. The CDR3 is 14 amino acids. V shed 2 bases and J shed 4 bases, with 11 bases lying between them. The CDR3, as DNA: TGTGCCATCAGTGAGGGCAGCGAGGGCTATGGCTACACCTTC. As protein: CAISEGSEGYGYTF.

The rearrangement joins TRBV7-9 to TRBJ1-1; D is perhaps TRBD1 (5 bases). The CDR3 has 13 residues. The V end lost 3 bases, the J end lost 1 base, and 6 bases lay between the germline ends. In germline, CDR1 is SEHNR, CDR2 FQNEAQ (reference sequence). CDR3 bases: TGTGCCAGCAGCTTTACAGGGAACACTGAAGCTTTCTTT. Protein: CASSFTGNTEAFF.

The genes are TRBV29-1 and TRBJ1-5; D call uncertain. The germline V and J ends were trimmed by 4 bases and 3 bases, with 10 bases remaining between them. The germline gives CDR1 SQVTM, CDR2 ANQGSEA. This CDR3 is built from 13 residues. CDR3 sequence: CSVGENANQPQHF. The CDR3 DNA reads as TGCAGCGTTGGGGAGAACGCCAATCAGCCCCAGCATTTT.

This chain links TRBV19 with TRBJ1-2; 10 bases are a match to TRBD1. V was clipped by 1 base and J by 8 bases; unmatched bases: 10. CDR1 and CDR2 from the germline V gene are LNHDA and SQIVND (reference sequence). The CDR3 has 16 amino acids. The DNA of the CDR3 is TGTGCCAGTAGTATAGTCCGCCGGGACAGGGGTCGGGGCTACACCTTC. It encodes CASSIVRRDRGRGYTF.

This clone was picked up one time. The chain has TRBV14 and TRBJ1-4; D is perhaps TRBD1 (6 bases). Germline CDR1 is SGHDN and CDR2 is FVKESK. The CDR3 loop spans 15 amino acids. Trimming took off 2 bases at V and 7 bases at J, with 14 bases between the two ends. Written as DNA, the CDR3 is TGTGCCAGCAGCCAAAAACAGGGTACAGGTGAAAAACTGTTTTTT. Encoded protein: CASSQKQGTGEKLFF.

Comment on this clone: Other DNA sequences in the sample encode the same CDR3. Written as DNA, the CDR3 is TGTGCCAGCAGTCTCAGGGGTGGCTACACCTTC. Its translation is CASSLRGGYTF. The chain is built from TRBV12-3 or TRBV12-4 and TRBJ1-2; TRBD1 is a possible D gene (6 bases). Trimming shortened V by 5 bases and J by 7 bases, and 8 bases separated the two germline ends. The CDR3 covers 11 residues.

The chain uses TRBV28 and TRBJ1-5, with TRBD1 as a possible D gene (6 bases). The CDR3 extends over 13 amino acids. Trimming stripped 6 bases from V and 7 bases from J, with 13 bases between. Germline CDR1 is MDHEN and CDR2 is SYDVKM. The CDR3 coding sequence is TGTGCCAGCAGCTTAAACAGGGCCCAGCCCCAGCATTTT. This encodes CASSLNRAQPQHF. Supplemented by reference TRBV28 and TRBJ1-5, the full variable domain reads DVKVTQSSRYLVKRTGEKVFLECVQDMDHENMFWYRQDPGLGLRLIYFSYDVKMKEKGDIPEGYSVSREKKERFSLILESASTNQTSMYLCASSLNRAQPQHFGDGTRLSIL.

The sample holds a few counts of this clone. Here the CDR3 reads CASRTGSNQPQHF. The CDR3 DNA reads TGTGCCAGCAGGACAGGGTCCAATCAGCCCCAGCATTTT. The rearrangement joins TRBV6-5 to TRBJ1-5, with TRBD1 matching over 7 bases. The CDR3 contains 13 residues. V shed 6 bases, J shed 3 bases, and the junction held 2 bases outside the gene matches. Looked up from germline, CDR1 is MNHEY and CDR2 is SVGAGI.

This clone has just a few counts. The chain uses TRBV6-5 and TRBJ1-1; TRBD1 is a possible D gene (5 bases). Germline CDR1 reads MNHEY; CDR2 reads SVGAGI. V gave up 2 bases and J gave up 1 base, with 11 bases separating them. The CDR3 spans 15 residues. This CDR3 reads CASSYGDQGNTEAFF. DNA for the CDR3: TGTGCCAGCAGTTACGGTGATCAGGGGAACACTGAAGCTTTCTTT.